Listed below are T cell receptor beta chains from one sample, sequenced in a study of T cell changes during pregnancy in multiple sclerosis. The protocol was immunoSEQ multiplex PCR, while the TCRdb copy is restricted to in-frame clones and leaves out a portion. The data hold about 120,000 clones, with about 94% observed a single time. The sample in question was peripheral blood, obtained before pregnancy. Receptor source: a female donor with multiple sclerosis, enrolled in a pregnancy study. CDR3s leave out the opening cysteine and the closing phenylalanine or tryptophan.

V gene	J gene	CDR3 protein
TRBV2	TRBJ2-5	ASSEARSGGSAQY
TRBV30	TRBJ1-3	AWSKTRPGTGSSGNTIY
TRBV20-1	TRBJ2-1	SAELGNEQF
TRBV19	TRBJ2-3	ASSIGGASGETDTQY
TRBV6-5	TRBJ1-2	ASSYLRTIYGYT
TRBV10-3	TRBJ2-2	AISAAPGQGAYTGELF
TRBV27	TRBJ1-1	ASSFWTGRDTEAF
TRBV5-6	TRBJ2-3	ASSLGASGDTQY
TRBV2	TRBJ2-4	ASRASSGRAPQDIQY
TRBV5-4	TRBJ2-4	ASSGSGAKNIQY
TRBV5-1	TRBJ2-5	ASSLSGATQETQY
TRBV30	TRBJ1-1	AWSVSSNTEAF
TRBV7-6	TRBJ1-2	ASSAGQNYGYT
TRBV7-7	TRBJ2-7	ASSPYPGYEQY
TRBV30	TRBJ1-2	AWIVFPTVNYGYT
TRBV2	TRBJ2-5	ASSAVQETQY
TRBV5-1	TRBJ2-7	ASSLAGTGGYEQY
TRBV6-4	TRBJ2-5	ASTRPLTRETQY
TRBV5-1	TRBJ1-1	ASSKDRVNTEAF
TRBV6-4	TRBJ1-1	ASSLDRGTEAF
TRBV11-2	TRBJ2-2	ASSLEFAGAANTGELF
TRBV5-6	TRBJ1-2	ASSWFDRDYGYT
TRBV30	TRBJ1-1	AWSRDRGAEAF
TRBV7-8	TRBJ2-6	ASSLVFRTGANVLT
TRBV7-2	TRBJ2-6	ASSLPDRTSGANVLT
TRBV7-6	TRBJ2-7	ASSPLVGGRIDEQY
TRBV14	TRBJ2-7	ASSQVWTQSSYEQY
TRBV11-2	TRBJ2-7	ASTHAGASGDKQY
TRBV7-3	TRBJ2-1	ASSLRPLGLAGNEQF
TRBV6-1	TRBJ2-7	ASRLTSGRGYEQY
TRBV7-2	TRBJ1-2	ASSTRGGKGYT
TRBV11-1	TRBJ2-7	ASSLAGRAYEQY
TRBV28	TRBJ1-5	ASSPPGRGSNQPQH
TRBV10-2	TRBJ1-1	ASSRTWNTEAF
TRBV14	TRBJ1-2	ASSQGQIYGYT
TRBV5-4	TRBJ1-1	ASSLDRVEAF
TRBV6-1	TRBJ1-2	ASSVGTGTANYGYT
TRBV7-2	TRBJ2-7	ASSFQGGSFYEQY
TRBV4-1	TRBJ1-5	ASSQDRAAGNQPQH
TRBV14	TRBJ1-2	ASSGGTWGNYGYT
TRBV11-2	TRBJ2-7	ASSFRMDRFYYEQY
TRBV6-1	TRBJ1-2	ASSETTGGDGYT
TRBV5-1	TRBJ2-7	ASSSAGTGGYEQY
TRBV7-8	TRBJ2-4	ASSLERFKNIQY
TRBV2	TRBJ1-2	ASSELGGNYGYT
TRBV2	TRBJ2-7	ASSADRAKYREQY
TRBV6-4	TRBJ2-3	ASSDVAGGPDTQY
TRBV30	TRBJ1-2	AWRGSRGAGYT
TRBV5-1	TRBJ2-5	ASSIVSGETQY
TRBV30	TRBJ1-6	AWTGQSRYNSPLH
TRBV5-4	TRBJ2-5	ASSLVDQETQY
TRBV15	TRBJ1-4	ATSIRQGGEKLF
TRBV30	TRBJ1-2	AWSGFRGSNYGYT
TRBV21-1	TRBJ1-1	ASSKGWRLGAF
TRBV6-1	TRBJ1-2	ASSETTGGLEGYT
TRBV5-1	TRBJ2-7	ASSLAWDTSYEQY
TRBV2	TRBJ1-5	ASSEALTGIQPQH
TRBV7-3	TRBJ2-1	ASSLQGDSYNEQF